One and the same sample provided the 11 T cell receptor beta chains below, sequenced in a study of T cells in women clearing cervical HPV infection (dated by TCRdb to 2017 to 2018). Libraries were built with the immunoSEQ multiplex PCR assay. Not all clones reach the TCRdb copy of this immuneACCESS table, which keeps in-frame sequences only. Checked studies attribute under half of the gap to unresolved V genes and leave the rest unexplained. The table kept for this sample lists some 40,000 clones. Of the sample, 6.4% falls within the top ten clones. Sequencing was performed on blood buffy coat. These receptors all come from a woman between 18 and 69 years old with a cervical HPV16 infection that either progressed to CIN3+ or cleared (not recorded which).

Comment on this clone: The CDR3 end is not reached by the read, which stops 3 residues before it; the germline J gene fills it in. The rearrangement links TRBV5-1 to TRBJ2-3; 11 bases match TRBD2. The CDR3 spans 15 residues. Germline V CDR1 and CDR2: SGHRS, YFSETQ. J lost 1 base, V lost 4 bases, and 2 bases had no gene match. The CDR3 here is CASSLGLAGTDTQYF. The CDR3 bases that were read are TGCGCCAGCAGCCTGGGACTAGCGGGCACAGATACG.

Turning to this clone: The read falls 3 residues short of the CDR3 end, and the missing part is taken from the germline J gene. This chain links TRBV10-3 with TRBJ2-7, with 12 bases that match TRBD1. V shed 11 bases and J 6 bases; nucleotides not matched to a gene: 8. Germline CDR1 reads ENHRY; CDR2 reads SYGVKD. The CDR3 has 13 amino acids. CDR3 DNA (partial): TGTGCCCACATGGGACAGGGGGCTTTCGAG. This codes for CAHMGQGAFE. The entire CDR3 protein reads CAHMGQGAFEQYF.

As regards this clone: Read sequence stops 3 residues before the CDR3 end, and the germline J gene provides the missing end. The J gene is TRBJ2-5, the V gene TRBV6-1; a possible D gene is TRBD1 (6 bases). V dropped 5 bases and J dropped 2 bases, with 12 bases sitting between them. The germline V gene encodes CDR1 MNHNS and CDR2 SASEGT. This CDR3 is 14 amino acids long. The CDR3 here is CASSQGQKQETQYF. The DNA read from the CDR3 is TGTGCCAGCAGTCAAGGACAGAAGCAAGAGACC.

As regards this clone: The read ends 3 residues before the CDR3 terminus; that terminus is restored from the germline J gene. The chain combines TRBV5-6 with TRBJ2-1; the D gene is possibly TRBD1 (6 bases). The CDR3 is 15 residues long. V was shortened by 3 bases and J by 3 bases, with 13 bases between the two germline ends. Germline loops: CDR1 SGHDT, CDR2 YYEEEE. CDR3 in amino acids: CASSSRQAYYNEQFF. CDR3 DNA, as far as it was read: TGTGCCAGCAGCTCCCGACAGGCCTACTACAATGAG.

About this clone itself: The read terminates 3 residues ahead of where the CDR3 ends, so the germline J gene completes it. This rearrangement joins TRBV16 to TRBJ1-4; D is possibly TRBD1 (6 bases). CDR1 is KGHSY, CDR2 FQNENV, per germline. With 4 bases removed from V and 8 bases from J, the gap between germline ends came to 14 bases. The CDR3 totals 14 residues. The CDR3 bases that were read are TGTGCCAGCAGCCTCGAGGCAGGGGAAGAAAAA. It specifies CASSLEAGEEK. The CDR3 in full is CASSLEAGEEKLFF.

Worth noting for this clone: The read gets to within 3 residues of the CDR3 end, and the germline J gene fills in the rest. The J gene is TRBJ2-1, the V gene TRBV5-4; TRBD2 agrees at 9 bases. Germline values: CDR1 SGHNT, CDR2 YYREEE (reference sequence). The CDR3 loop spans 16 amino acids. Germline trimming cut 1 base from V and 5 bases from J; bases unmatched to any gene: 7. CDR3 protein: CASSLFAGGLNNEQFF. The sequenced CDR3 bases are TGTGCCAGCAGCTTGTTTGCGGGAGGGCTGAACAATGAG.

Comments on this clone: The read terminates 3 residues ahead of where the CDR3 ends, so the germline J gene completes it. J is TRBJ1-2 and V is TRBV7-3; D possibly corresponds to TRBD1 (5 bases). The germline gives CDR1 SGHTA, CDR2 FQGTGA. This CDR3 has 16 amino acids. CDR3 DNA, as far as it was read: TGTGCCAGCAGCCCCGGGACTAGTGAGGGCACAGATACC. This codes for CASSPGTSEGTDT. The full CDR3 protein is CASSPGTSEGTDTYTF.

With respect to this clone: The read ends 3 residues before the CDR3 terminus; that terminus is restored from the germline J gene. The chain recombines TRBV19 with TRBJ1-2, with D maybe TRBD1 (5 bases). Germline V gives CDR1 LNHDA, CDR2 SQIVND (reference sequence). The length of the CDR3 is 15 residues. The covered CDR3 bases are TGTGCCAGTAGTGTCACTAGCGGGGCCTACAATGAC. Protein sequence: CASSVTSGAYND. The entire CDR3 sequence reads CASSVTSGAYNDYTF.

As regards this clone: The same CDR3 can be traced to other DNA sequences in this sample. The covered CDR3 bases are TGTGCCAGTAGTATGGAGGACAGGGGGACCGGA. Translation: CASSMEDRGTG. The whole CDR3 sequence reads CASSMEDRGTGYTF. The chain links TRBV19 to TRBJ1-2, with 10 bases that match TRBD1. The DNA ends 3 residues before the CDR3 does, and the rest of the CDR3 is filled in from the germline J gene. The CDR3 has 14 residues. The V gene's germline CDR1 is LNHDA and CDR2 SQIVND (reference sequence).

Concerning this clone: The CDR3 goes on 3 residues after the read ends, and that part is filled in from the germline J gene. This specimen includes other DNA sequences encoding the same CDR3. The chain employs TRBV30 and TRBJ2-5; D remains unclear. CDR3 length equals 14 residues. Deletions cut 6 bases from V and 1 base from J, with 15 bases between. Germline CDR1 and CDR2: GTSNPN and SVGIG (reference sequence). Partial CDR3 DNA: TGTGCCTGCAGAGTAGGAGCGAGCCAAGAGACC. Protein product: CACRVGASQET. The full CDR3 is CACRVGASQETQYF.

Details on this clone: Sequencing ends 3 residues short of the CDR3 end; the germline J gene provides the rest. This sequence joins TRBV3-1 (or the pseudogene TRBV3-2) and TRBJ2-7; D is undetermined. This CDR3 spans 11 amino acids. CDR1 and CDR2 from the germline V gene are LGHDT and YNNKEL (reference sequence). Trimming cost V 5 bases and J 2 bases, with 4 bases left between them. CDR3 DNA, as far as it was read: TGTGCCAGCAGCAGCACCTACGAG. Protein sequence: CASSSTYE. The complete CDR3 sequence is CASSSTYEQYF.